This T cell receptor beta chain was observed in a study of T-cell memory formation after mild COVID-19. From the 5' RACE reads, TCRdb called clonotypes with MiXCR, one entry per CDR3 protein. The sample shows some 410,000 distinct CDR3 sequences, about 25% of them seen only once. Sequencing was carried out using PBMCs or a T cell subset sorted from them (not recorded which). This receptor was identified in an adult woman who had mild COVID-19 (a few samples of this study predate the infection). Cell type and time point are not known.

CDR3 sequence: CASSSSGPHGNTIYF. The DNA of the CDR3 is TGTGCCAGCAGCTCCTCAGGCCCCCATGGAAACACCATATATTTT. The gene calls are TRBV7-2 and TRBJ1-3, with D unresolved. Germline assignment: CDR1 SGHTA and CDR2 FQGNSA. The length of the CDR3 is 15 residues. Trimming pared 4 bases from V and 3 bases from J, leaving 13 bases between.